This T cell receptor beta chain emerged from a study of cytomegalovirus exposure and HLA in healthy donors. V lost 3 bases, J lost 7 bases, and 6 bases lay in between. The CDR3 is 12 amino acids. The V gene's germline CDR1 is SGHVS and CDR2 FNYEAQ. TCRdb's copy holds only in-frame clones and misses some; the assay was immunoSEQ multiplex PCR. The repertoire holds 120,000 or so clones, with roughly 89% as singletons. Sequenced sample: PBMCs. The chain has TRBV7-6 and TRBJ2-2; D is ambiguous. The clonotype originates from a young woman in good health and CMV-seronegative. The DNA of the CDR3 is TGTGCCAGCAGCTTCGGGTTCGGGGAGCTGTTTTTT. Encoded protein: CASSFGFGELFF.